Below are 16 T cell receptor beta chains sequenced from a single sample in a study of blood T cell repertoires in COVID-19. TCRdb's table, derived via immunoSEQ multiplex PCR, lists solely in-frame clones and lacks some. The sample lists around 250,000 clones, roughly 89% occurring once. The sequenced sample was peripheral blood. Source of these receptors: a woman aged 40 to 49 who had recovered from COVID-19.

The V call is TRBV3-1 (or the pseudogene TRBV3-2), the J call TRBJ1-2, with TRBD1 matching over 7 bases. Germline lookup yields CDR1 LGHDT and CDR2 YNNKEL (reference sequence). The CDR3 loop spans 14 amino acids. J lost 7 bases, V lost 1 base, and 6 bases had no gene match. The CDR3 region has the DNA TGTGCCAGCAGCCAAGGGACAGGAGCCCTTGGCTACACCTTC. Encoded protein: CASSQGTGALGYTF.

V is TRBV11-1 and J is TRBJ2-2, with D hard to call. Germline assignment: CDR1 SGHAT and CDR2 FQDESV (reference sequence). CDR3 size: 14 residues. With 1 base removed from V and 6 bases from J, the gap between germline ends came to 9 bases. The CDR3 spells CASSLVEAAGELFF. CDR3 DNA sequence: TGTGCCAGCAGCTTAGTCGAGGCGGCCGGGGAGCTGTTTTTT.

This clone was recorded many times. CDR3 DNA: TGTGCCAGCAGCCCCCCGGGACACCACTACGAGCAGTACTTC. Translating gives CASSPPGHHYEQYF. The chain couples TRBV9 to TRBJ2-7; TRBD1 is a possible D gene (6 bases). The CDR3 has 14 amino acids. Germline V CDR1 and CDR2: SGDLS, YYNGEE. The V end was cut by 4 bases, the J end by 3 bases, with 14 bases between.

V and J are TRBV6-5 and TRBJ2-3; D is possibly TRBD1 (5 bases). This CDR3 is built from 15 residues. Between the trimmed V and J ends, which lost 7 bases and 4 bases, there was a span of 18 bases. CDR1 and CDR2 (germline): MNHEY, SVGAGI. The CDR3: CASKPDTAPADTQYF. The CDR3 bases are TGTGCCAGCAAACCGGACACCGCGCCAGCAGATACGCAGTATTTT.

V and J are TRBV2 and TRBJ2-1; a possible D gene is TRBD1 (6 bases). V gave up 5 bases and J gave up 8 bases, with 19 bases separating them. There are 15 residues in the CDR3. Germline V gene data show CDR1 as SNHLY and CDR2 as FYNNEI. CDR3 residues: CASSQTGVVDDEQFF. CDR3 nucleotide sequence: TGTGCCAGCAGTCAGACAGGTGTAGTTGACGATGAGCAGTTCTTC. The variable domain in full, with the rest retrieved from reference TRBV2 and TRBJ2-1, is EPEVTQTPSHQVTQMGQEVILRCVPISNHLYFYWYRQILGQKVEFLVSFYNNEISEKSEIFDDQFSVERPDGSNFTLKIRSTKLEDSAMYFCASSQTGVVDDEQFFGPGTRLTVL.

The chain employs TRBV19 and TRBJ1-1, with 7 nucleotides matching TRBD1. Losses at the gene ends were 8 bases for V and 2 bases for J; bases not matched to a gene: 11. There are 15 residues in the CDR3. CDR1 LNHDA and CDR2 SQIVND come from the germline V gene (reference sequence). The CDR3 sequence: CASGPQGFFNTEAFF. DNA for the CDR3: TGTGCCAGTGGACCACAGGGGTTCTTCAACACTGAAGCTTTCTTT.

The CDR3 reads CAISEQTSGSMHTQYF. CDR3 bases: TGTGCCATCAGTGAGCAGACTAGCGGGAGTATGCATACGCAGTATTTT. The chain uses TRBV10-3 and TRBJ2-3, with 12 positions matching TRBD2. J was trimmed by 7 bases and V by 2 bases; bases with no gene match: 7. CDR1 is ENHRY and CDR2 is SYGVKD in the germline V gene. CDR3 size: 16 residues.

V and J are TRBV27 and TRBJ2-1, with a weak D call TRBD1 (7 bases). Trimming shortened V by 6 bases and J by 4 bases, and 19 bases separated the two germline ends. Per the germline V gene, CDR1 is MNHEY and CDR2 is SMNVEV (reference sequence). This CDR3 spans 16 amino acids. In DNA, the CDR3 is TGTGCCAGCAGCCTACTCCGACAGGGAGGTTACAATGAGCAGTTCTTC. It specifies CASSLLRQGGYNEQFF.

V is TRBV3-1 (or the pseudogene TRBV3-2) and J is TRBJ1-6; D may be TRBD1 (5 bases). The V gene's germline CDR1 is LGHDT and CDR2 YNNKEL (reference sequence). This CDR3 has 16 amino acids. The V end was cut by 4 bases, the J end by 10 bases, with 20 bases between. This CDR3 reads CASSPAQGRGISPLHF. The DNA for the CDR3 is TGTGCCAGCAGCCCAGCCCAGGGTAGGGGAATCTCACCCCTCCACTTT.

The chain couples TRBV19 to TRBJ2-1; 8 bases agree with TRBD1. This CDR3 is 14 amino acids long. CDR1 is LNHDA and CDR2 is SQIVND in the germline V gene (reference sequence). The V gene end was trimmed by 5 bases and the J gene end by 14 bases; junction bases not matched to a gene: 14. CDR3 sequence reads: CASSERGRGRPEFF. CDR3 in DNA: TGTGCCAGTAGTGAACGGGGCAGGGGGCGCCCAGAGTTCTTC.

The chain carries TRBV5-6 and TRBJ2-3, with TRBD1 as a possible D gene (6 bases). CDR1 is SGHDT, CDR2 YYEEEE, per germline. V was pared by 4 bases and J by 5 bases, with 14 bases between. The CDR3 contains 14 residues. Written as DNA, the CDR3 is TGTGCCAGCAGCCTCGCAGGGGTGAAAGATACGCAGTATTTT. Protein product: CASSLAGVKDTQYF.

The chain uses TRBV9 and TRBJ2-1; a weak D match, TRBD2 (6 bases). The CDR3 sequence is 15 residues long. Germline loops: CDR1 SGDLS, CDR2 YYNGEE. V lost 4 bases, J lost 3 bases, and 14 bases lay in between. In DNA, the CDR3 is TGTGCCAGCAGCTCACCACCGGGGGACTACAATGAGCAGTTCTTC. Amino acids: CASSSPPGDYNEQFF.

The chain couples TRBV11-2 to TRBJ2-7; D is unclear. V was shortened by 5 bases and J by 3 bases, with 8 bases between the two germline ends. Per germline, CDR1 SGHAT and CDR2 FQNNGV. The CDR3 runs 12 residues. CDR3 DNA sequence: TGTGCCAGCAGCCCGACGGGCTACGAGCAGTACGTC. Its translation is CASSPTGYEQYV.

This clone was seen only a few times. The V call is TRBV11-3, the J call TRBJ2-2, with a weak D call TRBD2 (5 bases). V was trimmed by 5 bases and J by 6 bases, leaving 10 bases between them. From germline, CDR1 is SGHNT and CDR2 YENEEA. The CDR3 is 13 residues long. CDR3 loop: CASSPRTAGELFF. For the CDR3, the DNA is TGTGCCAGCAGCCCTCGGACTGCCGGGGAGCTGTTTTTT.

The chain has TRBV5-6 and TRBJ1-1; 8 positions match TRBD1. The CDR3 consists of 13 residues. With 7 bases clipped from V and 5 bases from J, the junction kept 7 bases outside the gene matches. CDR1 and CDR2 (germline): SGHDT, YYEEEE. This chain's CDR3 is CASDRGERTEAFF. The DNA for the CDR3 is TGTGCCAGCGACAGGGGAGAGAGGACTGAAGCTTTCTTT.

The chain recombines TRBV24-1 with TRBJ2-3; the match to TRBD1 covers 8 bases. The J segment lost 3 bases and the V segment lost 4 bases, leaving 8 bases of the junction unmatched. The CDR3 has 16 residues. CDR1 is KGHDR and CDR2 is SFDVKD in the germline V gene. The CDR3 here is CATSEPGQGWTDTQYF. The CDR3 nucleotides read TGTGCCACCAGTGAGCCCGGACAGGGCTGGACAGATACGCAGTATTTT.